The source of this T cell receptor (beta chain) is a study of T cell changes during pregnancy in multiple sclerosis. Profiled with immunoSEQ multiplex PCR; TCRdb holds only in-frame clones, not every one. The sample records more than 40,000 clones, more than 85% being singletons. The sequencing used CD8+ T cells from peripheral blood mononuclear cells, collected after pregnancy. The origin of this receptor is a female donor with multiple sclerosis, enrolled in a pregnancy study.

The DNA for the CDR3 is TGTGCCAGCAGCCCCTTCGAGGATACGCAGTATTTT. Protein product: CASSPFEDTQYF. The chain combines TRBV7-6 with TRBJ2-3, with no clear D. Looked up from germline, CDR1 is SGHVS and CDR2 is FNYEAQ. There are 12 residues in the CDR3. Trimming left V 5 bases short and J 6 bases short, with 9 bases between.